The TCR beta chain described here comes from a study of blood T cell repertoires in COVID-19. The wider study: The study drew acute and convalescent COVID-19 samples from the United States, Italy and Spain. T cells, B-cell-depleted T cells, or PBMCs supplied cDNA or gDNA.

The CDR3 is 16 amino acids. V was pared by 4 bases and J by 2 bases, with 5 bases of the junction left unmatched. Germline CDR1 is ENHRY and CDR2 is SYGVKD. Libraries were prepared by immunoSEQ multiplex PCR; TCRdb keeps only in-frame clonotypes and omits some of them. The profile shows fewer than 400,000 clones, roughly 90% of them singletons. The source material was peripheral blood. This chain uses TRBV10-3 with TRBJ1-3; TRBD1 aligns across 10 bases. This TCR was sampled from a woman younger than 45 with COVID-19, enrolled during active disease. The CDR3 coding sequence is TGTGCCATCAGTGCAAGACAGGGGGCGACTGGAAACACCATATATTTT. This codes for CAISARQGATGNTIYF.